This T cell receptor (beta chain) was profiled in a study of cytomegalovirus exposure and HLA in healthy donors. This clone was seen once. As yet, its antigen is unknown. Study-wide results and caveats: Indistinguishability led to the exclusion of some V segments, TRBV6-2 and TRBV6-3 included.

13 Jbeta primers and 60 Vbeta primers were used for the PCR. Sequenced by immunoSEQ multiplex PCR; TCRdb stores in-frame clones only, minus some. Of more than 150,000 clones listed, around four fifths are singletons. Germline CDR1 and CDR2: SGHVS and FQNEAQ. V lost 0 bases and J lost 2, with 14 bases in between. This CDR3 is 16 amino acids long. The specimen sequenced was PBMCs. This TCR derives from a woman aged 18-29 years in good health and CMV-seronegative. This sequence joins TRBV7-8 and TRBJ2-7; D uncertain. The CDR3 reads CASSLAYASRAYEQYF. The DNA for the CDR3 is TGTGCCAGCAGCTTAGCTTATGCTAGTCGAGCCTACGAGCAGTACTTC.